This T cell receptor beta chain derives from a study of T cell clonality in common variable immunodeficiency. Study observations and caveats: Compared with controls, CVID subjects had fewer shared TCRbeta clones. Reportedly, TCR beta sequences from common variable immunodeficiency showed fewer deletions and N-nucleotide insertions.

This CDR3 spans 14 amino acids. CDR1 MDHEN and CDR2 SYDVKM come from the germline V gene. Trimming pared 5 bases from V and 5 bases from J, leaving 15 bases between. There are many counts of this clone. Its antigen remains unidentified. The read ends 3 residues before the CDR3 terminus; that terminus is restored from the germline J gene. Some clones are missing from TCRdb's copy, which holds only in-frame ones; the method was immunoSEQ multiplex PCR. The specimen has 9,400 or so clones, none found just once. This TCR was sampled from a human donor with common variable immunodeficiency. The chain is built from TRBV28 and TRBJ2-5, with TRBD1 as a possible D gene (5 bases). Sequencing input: peripheral blood mononuclear cells. Partial CDR3 DNA: TGTGCCAGCAGTCCACCCCTAACAGGCGAGACC. Amino acids: CASSPPLTGET. The whole CDR3 protein reads CASSPPLTGETQYF.